These 5 T cell receptor beta chains were sequenced from one sample in a study of blood T cell repertoires in COVID-19. The repertoire was sequenced with immunoSEQ multiplex PCR; TCRdb's copy has only in-frame clones and lacks some. The sample lists under 200,000 clones; just over 85% were seen once. The sequenced material came from peripheral blood. These receptors all stem from a man in his fifties or sixties with active or convalescent COVID-19.

The gene calls are TRBV11-3 and TRBJ2-5; 9 bases agree with TRBD1. Trimming cost V 5 bases and J 7 bases; bases outside gene matches: 5. This CDR3 has 13 residues. Germline CDR1 and CDR2: SGHNT and YENEEA. The CDR3 sequence is CASSPQQGATQYF. The CDR3 nucleotides read TGTGCCAGCAGCCCACAACAGGGGGCGACCCAGTACTTC.

The V and J genes are TRBV9 and TRBJ1-6, with TRBD1 matching 9 bases. After removal of 4 bases from V and 5 bases from J, the junction contained 13 bases not matched to a gene. CDR1 SGDLS and CDR2 YYNGEE come from the germline V gene. The CDR3 totals 18 residues. The DNA of the CDR3 is TGTGCCAGCAGCTCCCGGGACAGGGTTATCCGCGATAATTCACCCCTCCACTTT. Translated, it gives CASSSRDRVIRDNSPLHF.

This chain links TRBV4-3 with TRBJ1-2; no clear D gene. Germline lookup yields CDR1 LGHNA and CDR2 YSLEER. With 4 bases removed from V and 2 bases from J, the gap between germline ends came to 14 bases. This CDR3 has 15 residues. CDR3 nucleotides: TGCGCCAGCAGCCCGGGAAAGGCCTTCAACTATGGCTACACCTTC. Translation: CASSPGKAFNYGYTF.

The chain has TRBV7-2 and TRBJ2-1, with unresolved D. Germline values: CDR1 SGHTA, CDR2 FQGNSA. V was trimmed by 2 bases and J by 0 bases, leaving 8 bases between them. This CDR3 contains 15 residues. CDR3 sequence (DNA): TGTGCCAGCAGCTTATGGGCTGGCTCCTACAATGAGCAGTTCTTC. Protein: CASSLWAGSYNEQFF. The complete variable domain, with remaining parts taken from reference TRBV7-2 and TRBJ2-1, reads GAGVSQSPSNKVTEKGKDVELRCDPISGHTALYWYRQSLGQGLEFLIYFQGNSAPDKSGLPSDRFSAERTGGSVSTLTIQRTQQEDSAVYLCASSLWAGSYNEQFFGPGTRLTVL.

This clone has just a few counts. The chain uses TRBV9 and TRBJ1-4; TRBD1 matches at 7 bases. In germline, CDR1 is SGDLS, CDR2 YYNGEE. The CDR3 runs 16 residues. V shed 0 bases, J shed 7 bases, and the junction held 9 bases outside the gene matches. The CDR3 DNA reads as TGTGCCAGCAGCGTAGAGAACCGACAGGGAAGTGAAAAACTGTTTTTT. Its protein is CASSVENRQGSEKLFF.